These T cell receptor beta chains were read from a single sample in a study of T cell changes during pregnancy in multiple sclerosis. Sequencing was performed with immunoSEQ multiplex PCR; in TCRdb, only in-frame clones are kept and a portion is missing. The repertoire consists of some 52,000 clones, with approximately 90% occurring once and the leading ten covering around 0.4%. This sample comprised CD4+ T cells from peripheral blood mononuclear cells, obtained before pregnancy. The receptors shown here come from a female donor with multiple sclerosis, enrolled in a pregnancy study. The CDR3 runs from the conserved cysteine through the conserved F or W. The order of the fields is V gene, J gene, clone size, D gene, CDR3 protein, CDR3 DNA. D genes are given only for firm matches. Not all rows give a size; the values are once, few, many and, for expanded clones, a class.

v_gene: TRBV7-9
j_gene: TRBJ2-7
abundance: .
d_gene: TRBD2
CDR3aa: CASSLFLAAGYEQYF
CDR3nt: TGTGCCAGCAGCTTATTTCTAGCGGCGGGCTACGAGCAGTACTTC

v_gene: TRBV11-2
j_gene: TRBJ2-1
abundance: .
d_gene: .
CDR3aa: CASRTGGSYNEQFF
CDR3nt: TGTGCCAGCAGGACCGGGGGCTCCTACAATGAGCAGTTCTTC

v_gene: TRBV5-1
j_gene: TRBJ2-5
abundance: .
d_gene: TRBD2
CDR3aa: CASSLGGTSGSETQYF
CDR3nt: TGCGCCAGCAGCTTGGGAGGGACTAGCGGGAGTGAGACCCAGTACTTC

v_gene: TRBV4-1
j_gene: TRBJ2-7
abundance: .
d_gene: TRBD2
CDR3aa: CASSQVRASGSPYEQYF
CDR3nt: TGCGCCAGCAGCCAAGTTCGTGCTAGCGGGTCTCCCTACGAGCAGTACTTC

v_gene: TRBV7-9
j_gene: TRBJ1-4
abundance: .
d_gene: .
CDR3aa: CASSLVRGAHTTNEKLFF
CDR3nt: TGTGCCAGCAGCTTAGTCCGGGGGGCCCATACAACTAATGAAAAACTGTTTTTT

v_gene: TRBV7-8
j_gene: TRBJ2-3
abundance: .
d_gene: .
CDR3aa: CASSPNGRGKDTQYF
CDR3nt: TGTGCCAGCAGCCCCAATGGTCGAGGGAAAGATACGCAGTATTTT

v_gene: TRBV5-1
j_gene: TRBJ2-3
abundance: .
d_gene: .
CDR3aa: CASSLLASTDTQYF
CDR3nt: TGCGCCAGCAGCTTGCTAGCCAGCACAGATACGCAGTATTTT

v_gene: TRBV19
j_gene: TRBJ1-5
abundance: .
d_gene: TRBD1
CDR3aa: CASSISGQGQPQHF
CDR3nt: TGTGCCAGTAGTATATCGGGACAGGGCCAGCCCCAGCATTTT

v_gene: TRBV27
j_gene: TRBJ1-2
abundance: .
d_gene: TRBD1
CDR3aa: CASSFGQGYGYTF
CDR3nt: TGTGCCAGCAGTTTCGGACAGGGCTATGGCTACACCTTC

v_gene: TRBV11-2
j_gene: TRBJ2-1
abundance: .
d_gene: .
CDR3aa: CASSLDGGWASNEQFF
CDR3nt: TGTGCCAGCAGCTTAGATGGAGGGTGGGCTAGCAATGAGCAGTTCTTC

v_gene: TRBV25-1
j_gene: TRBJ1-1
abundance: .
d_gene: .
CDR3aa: CVSRAGNTEAFF
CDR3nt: TGTGTCTCCAGGGCCGGGAACACTGAAGCTTTCTTT

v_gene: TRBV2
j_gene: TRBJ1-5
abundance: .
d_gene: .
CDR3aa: CASSDGRSARQPQHF
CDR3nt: TGTGCCAGCAGTGACGGTAGGTCTGCCAGGCAGCCCCAGCATTTT

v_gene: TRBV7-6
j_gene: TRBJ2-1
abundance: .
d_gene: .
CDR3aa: CASSLFPGDTYNEQFF
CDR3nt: TGTGCCAGCAGCTTATTCCCGGGAGACACCTACAATGAGCAGTTCTTC

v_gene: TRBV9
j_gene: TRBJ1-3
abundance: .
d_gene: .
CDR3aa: CASSVMDSSSSGNTIYF
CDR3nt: TGTGCCAGCAGCGTAATGGACAGCTCGAGCTCTGGAAACACCATATATTTT

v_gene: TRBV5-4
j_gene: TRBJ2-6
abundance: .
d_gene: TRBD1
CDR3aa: CASSLGTGGSGANVLTF
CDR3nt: TGTGCCAGCAGCTTAGGGACAGGGGGCTCTGGGGCCAACGTCCTGACTTTC

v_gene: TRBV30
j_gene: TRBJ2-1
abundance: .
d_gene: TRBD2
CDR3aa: CGGGSRGNEQFF
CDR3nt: TGTGGCGGGGGTTCTAGAGGCAATGAGCAGTTCTTC

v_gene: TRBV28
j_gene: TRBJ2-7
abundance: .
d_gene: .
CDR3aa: CASSSLQLGLFKQYF
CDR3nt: TGTGCCAGCAGTTCCCTCCAACTGGGACTGTTTAAGCAGTACTTC

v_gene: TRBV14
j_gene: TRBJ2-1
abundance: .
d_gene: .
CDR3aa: CASSQDIGGSSYNEQFF
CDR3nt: TGTGCCAGCAGCCAAGATATAGGGGGTAGCTCCTACAATGAGCAGTTCTTC

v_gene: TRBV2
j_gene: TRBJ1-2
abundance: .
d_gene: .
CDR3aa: CASMLQDYGYTF
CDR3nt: TGTGCCAGCATGCTACAGGACTATGGCTACACCTTC

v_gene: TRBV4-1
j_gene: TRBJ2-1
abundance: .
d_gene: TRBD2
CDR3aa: CASSQEGLAGLSYNEQFF
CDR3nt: TGCGCCAGCAGCCAAGAGGGACTAGCGGGATTATCCTACAATGAGCAGTTCTTC

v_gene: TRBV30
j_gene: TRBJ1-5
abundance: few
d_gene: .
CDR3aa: CAWSFTALNQPQHF
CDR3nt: TGTGCCTGGAGTTTTACAGCACTCAATCAGCCCCAGCATTTT

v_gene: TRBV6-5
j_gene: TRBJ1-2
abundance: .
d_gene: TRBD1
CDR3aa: CASSSGQSRFGYTF
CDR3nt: TGTGCCAGCAGTTCGGGACAGTCACGATTTGGTTACACCTTC

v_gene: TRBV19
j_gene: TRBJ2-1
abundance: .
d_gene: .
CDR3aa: CASSTKGRSGGHINEQFF
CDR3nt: TGTGCCAGTAGTACCAAAGGGCGGAGCGGAGGGCACATCAATGAGCAGTTCTTC

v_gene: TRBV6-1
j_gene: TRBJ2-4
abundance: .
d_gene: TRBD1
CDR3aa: CASSPTGLTKNIQYF
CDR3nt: TGTGCCAGCAGCCCGACAGGGCTAACCAAAAACATTCAGTACTTC

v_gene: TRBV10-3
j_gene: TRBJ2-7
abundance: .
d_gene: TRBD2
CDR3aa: CAISEGGSTYEQYF
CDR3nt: TGTGCCATCAGTGAAGGCGGGAGTACCTACGAGCAGTACTTC

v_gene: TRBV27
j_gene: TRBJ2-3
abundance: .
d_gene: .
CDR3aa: CASVAAGVHTQYF
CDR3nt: TGTGCCAGTGTTGCAGCCGGAGTACATACGCAGTATTTT

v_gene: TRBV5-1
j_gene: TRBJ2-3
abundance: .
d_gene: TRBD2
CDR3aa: CASSLRGLAGIDTQYF
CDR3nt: TGCGCCAGCAGCCTCCGGGGGCTAGCGGGGATAGATACGCAGTATTTT

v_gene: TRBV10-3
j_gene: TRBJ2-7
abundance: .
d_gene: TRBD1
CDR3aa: CAISSPGQGYEQYF
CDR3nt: TGTGCCATCAGTTCTCCGGGACAGGGCTACGAGCAGTACTTC

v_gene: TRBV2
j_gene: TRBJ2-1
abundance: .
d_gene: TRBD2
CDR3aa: CASSWRENEQFF
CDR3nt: TGTGCCAGCAGTTGGCGGGAGAATGAGCAGTTCTTC

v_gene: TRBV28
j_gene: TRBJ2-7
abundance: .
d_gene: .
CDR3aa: CASGGGASYEQYF
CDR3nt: TGTGCCAGCGGAGGCGGGGCTTCCTACGAGCAGTACTTC

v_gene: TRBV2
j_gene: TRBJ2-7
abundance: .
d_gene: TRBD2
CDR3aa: CASSRGGRFDEQYF
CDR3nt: TGTGCCAGCAGCAGGGGCGGGAGGTTCGACGAGCAGTACTTC

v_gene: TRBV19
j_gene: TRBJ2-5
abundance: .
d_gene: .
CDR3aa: CASSAGGTGETQYF
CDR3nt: TGTGCCAGCAGTGCTGGGGGGACGGGAGAGACCCAGTACTTC

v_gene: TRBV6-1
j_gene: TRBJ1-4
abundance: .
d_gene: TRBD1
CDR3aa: CASRGFGTGGEKLFF
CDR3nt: TGTGCCAGCAGGGGATTTGGGACAGGGGGTGAAAAACTGTTTTTT

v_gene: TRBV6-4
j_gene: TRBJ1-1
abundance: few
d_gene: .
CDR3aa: CASRFVAGNTEAFF
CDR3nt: TGTGCCAGCAGATTCGTCGCGGGGAACACTGAAGCTTTCTTT

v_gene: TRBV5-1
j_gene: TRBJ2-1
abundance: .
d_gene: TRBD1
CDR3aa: CASSPGQGAKSSYNEQFF
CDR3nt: TGCGCCAGCAGCCCCGGGCAGGGGGCGAAAAGCTCCTACAATGAGCAGTTCTTC

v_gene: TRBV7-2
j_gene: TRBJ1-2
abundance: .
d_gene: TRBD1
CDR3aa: CASNRPGGYGYTF
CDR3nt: TGTGCCAGCAACCGGCCAGGGGGCTATGGCTACACCTTC